This TCR beta chain appears in the sequencing data of a study of regulatory T cells in long-lasting Graves disease. This clonotype was seen at least ten times. As to time point: newly diagnosed GD, antithyroid drugs for less than 3 months. PBMCs were the source of the RNA used for TCR sequencing. This CDR3 contains 17 residues. V gave up 5 bases and J gave up 1 base; unmatched junction bases: 12. Looked up from germline, CDR1 is SQVTM and CDR2 is ANQGSEA. To make TCR beta libraries, researchers used iRepertoire HTBI primers and Arm-PCR of CDR3 regions. TCRdb reprocessed the multiplex PCR reads with MiXCR, giving one entry per CDR3 protein. The repertoire has hundreds of thousands of distinct CDR3 sequences, approximately 15% of them found once; the top ten carry under 10%. These data also featured in a second study, about T cells in Graves' hyperthyroidism and ophthalmopathy.

The J gene is TRBJ2-1, the V gene TRBV29-1; 9 nucleotides align to TRBD2. The specimen was peripheral blood mononuclear cells (PBMCs), collected at new diagnosis, from a patient treated with antithyroid drugs. The receptor was derived from a man aged 30 to 45 with Graves disease. CDR3 sequence (DNA): TGCAGCGTTCTTCTCGCGGGAGGGCCCCGGTCCTACAATGAGCAGTTCTTC. Encoded protein: CSVLLAGGPRSYNEQFF.